This T cell receptor beta chain was captured by sequencing in a study of beta chain features in type 1 diabetes. Study conclusions and caveats: Patients' naive, central memory and regulatory TCRB repertoires appeared more alike than those of healthy donors. Shortening of TCRB CDR3s, moderate but significant, appeared in all four CD4+ subsets of Type 1 diabetes patients. Any HLA effect on TCRB rearrangement was left unresolved by small sub-analyses. cDNA-based sequencing might over-represent cells highly expressing TCR. PCR may have favored shorter templates equally in patients and controls.

As to this clone: Its antigen is as yet unknown.

Reverse transcribing all isolated RNA meant expressed TCRB transcripts were sequenced. Sequencing used immunoSEQ multiplex PCR; TCRdb keeps in-frame clones, though not all of them. The sample has about 120,000 clones, about 15% seen once. The CDR3 contains 15 residues. Germline loops: CDR1 SGDLS, CDR2 YYNGEE. V lost 6 bases, J lost 1 base, and 8 bases stayed unmatched. The TCR originated in a man aged 25-45 years with type 1 diabetes. Sequenced: central memory CD4+ T cells from blood. The chain carries TRBV9 and TRBJ2-3; 7 nucleotides agree with TRBD1. CDR3 protein: CASTFTGAGTDTQYF. The DNA of the CDR3 is TGTGCCAGCACATTTACAGGGGCAGGCACAGATACGCAGTATTTT.